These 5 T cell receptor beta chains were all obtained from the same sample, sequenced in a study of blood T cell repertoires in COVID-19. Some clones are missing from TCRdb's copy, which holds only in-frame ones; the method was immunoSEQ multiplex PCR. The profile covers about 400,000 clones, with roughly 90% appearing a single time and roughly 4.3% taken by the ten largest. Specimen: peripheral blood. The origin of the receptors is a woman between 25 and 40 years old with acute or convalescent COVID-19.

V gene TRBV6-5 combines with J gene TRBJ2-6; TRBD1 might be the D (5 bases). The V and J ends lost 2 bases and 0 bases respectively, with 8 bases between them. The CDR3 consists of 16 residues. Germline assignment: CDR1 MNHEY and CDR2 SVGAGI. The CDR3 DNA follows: TGTGCCAGCAGTTACGGTGGGGCCTCTGGGGCCAACGTCCTGACTTTC. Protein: CASSYGGASGANVLTF.

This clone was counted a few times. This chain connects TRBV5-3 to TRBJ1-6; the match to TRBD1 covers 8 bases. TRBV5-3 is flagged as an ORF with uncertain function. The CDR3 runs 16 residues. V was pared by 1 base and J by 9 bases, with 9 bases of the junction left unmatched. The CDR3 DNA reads TGTGCCAGAAGCTTGAGGACAGGGTGTGTGGGTTCACCCCTCCACTTT. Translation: CARSLRTGCVGSPLHF.

CDR3 coding DNA: TGCGCCAGCAGCTTGGGGGGAAGGGGGAATAATTCACCCCTCCACTTT. It specifies CASSLGGRGNNSPLHF. The genes are TRBV5-1 and TRBJ1-6; weak D call: TRBD1 (6 bases). Per germline, CDR1 SGHRS and CDR2 YFSETQ. CDR3 size: 16 residues. The V and J ends lost 0 bases and 5 bases respectively, with 12 bases between them.

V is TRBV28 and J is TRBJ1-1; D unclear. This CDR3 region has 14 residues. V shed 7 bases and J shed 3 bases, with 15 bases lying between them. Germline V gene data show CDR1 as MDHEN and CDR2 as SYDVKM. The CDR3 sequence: CASTLNPPDTEAFF. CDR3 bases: TGTGCCAGCACTCTGAACCCCCCGGACACTGAAGCTTTCTTT.

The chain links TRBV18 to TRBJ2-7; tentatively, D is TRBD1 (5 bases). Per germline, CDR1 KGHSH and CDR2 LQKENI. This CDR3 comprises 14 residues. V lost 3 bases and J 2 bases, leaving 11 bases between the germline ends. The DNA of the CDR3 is TGTGCCAGCTCACCTTGGGGCAGTGCCTACGAGCAGTACTTC. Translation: CASSPWGSAYEQYF.